This T cell receptor (beta chain) was sequenced in a study of PD-1 blockade in classical Hodgkin lymphoma. General study results and limits: Reported findings placed baseline TCR diversity lower in newly diagnosed patients (compared with healthy donors). Complete responders' baseline diversity resembled that of newly diagnosed patients.

Germline values: CDR1 SGHTA, CDR2 FQGNSA. V lost 5 bases, J lost 0 bases, and 13 bases lay in between. The CDR3 covers 15 residues. This clone was picked up a small number of times. The antigen is not known. The time point here: cycle 4 day 1 (C4D1), after 5 to 7 weeks of nivolumab. There was relapse after autologous stem cell transplantation in every patient, and there was variation in brentuximab vedotin exposure. The method was immunoSEQ multiplex PCR; TCRdb's version includes in-frame clones alone and lacks a portion of them. The sample records tens of thousands of clones, nearly 70% being singletons.

This chain joins TRBV7-2 and TRBJ1-1; maybe TRBD1 (6 bases). The receptor's source is a human donor with classical Hodgkin lymphoma. This specimen consisted of peripheral blood mononuclear cells (PBMCs), obtained before the fourth cycle of nivolumab. The CDR3 reads CASSPRTAMNTEAFF. CDR3 sequence (DNA): TGTGCCAGCAGCCCGCGGACAGCAATGAACACTGAAGCTTTCTTT.